This T cell receptor (beta chain) was profiled in a study of shared clonotypes between healthy human individuals (dated by TCRdb to the early 2020s). Broadly, across the study: Three men and a couple of women, aged 18 to 49 years, made up the cohort. For each donor, three plates each were used for CD4 naive and CD4 memory, two plates were used for CD8 naive, and one plate was used for CD8 memory. To estimate repertoire size and how much clonotype sharing occurs between individuals, the study deeply sequenced the blood TCR repertoires of several healthy adults. To increase sequencing depth and limit assay-specific biases, different laboratories used diverse techniques to prepare libraries and sequence TCR repertoires. Leukapheresis yielded between about 0.94 and 8.9 billion PBMCs per donor. Results the study describes overall, beyond this receptor: Because the study included a small number of donors, the genetic and exposure-history diversity represented was limited. When a few donors were compared, the shared fraction of clonotypes was about 5.2% for naive CD4, roughly 3.3% for naive CD8, roughly 2.5% for memory CD4, and 0.4% for memory CD8. Sampling was restricted to blood, and TCR repertoires in tissue are likely to differ from TCR repertoires in blood. Even with the large sequencing depth, rarefaction of the sorted-subset datasets indicated that sequencing was incomplete. Estimated clonotype richness was generally larger for naive than for memory subsets. Based on pairwise subsampling, the degree of clonotype sharing among donors was expected to be affected by sequencing depth. Clonotypes shared by all four sorted-subset donors showed higher generation probabilities than non-shared clonotypes.

For the CD8 naive samples, CD45RO-negative cells were positively selected for CCR7, yielding a CD45RA+CCR7+ population from which TemRA cells were excluded. The donors were healthy, HIV-negative adults with no recently reported acute infections or vaccinations. Only Caucasian adults living in Nashville, Tennessee, USA were represented among the donors. Blood was collected by leukapheresis, and PBMCs were isolated by Ficoll-Histopaque density gradient centrifugation and then cryopreserved in liquid nitrogen vapor phase. Analytical flow cytometry was used to check the purity and quantity of every magnetically sorted T cell population. From each sorted fraction, genomic DNA was isolated and quantified by UV absorbance on a Nanodrop 2000c. TCR CDR3 regions were amplified from genomic DNA by multiplex PCR using the deep immunoSEQ assay. Genomic DNA extracted from each cell subset was distributed evenly over all wells of several immunoSEQ 96-well plates, and each plate served as one replicate. For sorted subsets, each replicate PCR was loaded with approximately 200 ng genomic DNA, equivalent to 30,000 to 35,000 T cell genomes. Purified libraries were quantified with a Qubit 3.0 fluorometer, sized on a Bioanalyzer 2100, and re-quantified with the KAPA Library Quantification kit. A separate single-read 150-cycle Illumina NextSeq 550 flow cell was used to sequence each immunoSEQ 96-well plate. Processing in the source paper ran as follows. Because the immunoSEQ output included only junctional sequences and no quality scores, the filtering could not be the same as the filtering used for full-length reads. Sequences were annotated with PyIR, a Python wrapper for IgBLAST v1.9, using IMGT germline references to assign V/J genes and CDR3. Reads with weak V/J assignments (E-value above 1e-6), missing CDR3, stop codons, out-of-frame junctions, or ambiguous translated residues were removed. V3J clonotypes were defined as sequences sharing an identical inferred V gene, J gene, and CDR3 amino acid sequence. Percentage overlap between repertoires was computed as shared unique clonotypes divided by the size of the smaller repertoire. Repertoire richness was assessed with RTK rarefaction, the Chao1 estimator, and Recon v2.1 estimates of unobserved clonotypes. Generation probabilities were computed with OLGA for all TCRbeta clonotypes obtained by the gDNA method from several donors. As stored in TCRdb, this immuneACCESS dataset retains in-frame rearrangements with V and J assigned. A fraction of the clones does not appear; measured against another copy, unresolved V genes explain less than half of the discrepancy, and the remainder lacks a known reason. Clone size and the V and J calls come from that table; the DNA yielded D and trimming. Across this sample there are roughly 590,000 clones, with roughly 95% seen only once. Of the sample, over 0.09% falls within the top ten clones.

Via the germline V gene (reference sequence), CDR1 is LNHDA and CDR2 SQIVND. V sheds 1 base and J sheds 2 bases, leaving 9 bases between their ends. The CDR3 numbers 14 residues from cysteine through phenylalanine. CDR3 DNA is the only sequence kept; it has 42 bases, read in frame from the first base. About this clone: There is no known antigen for this receptor. No base quality values were provided; no much bigger clone lies one nucleotide off. In the same sample, other DNA sequences code for this CDR3.

The TCR sequence derives from a woman aged 30 to 39 in good health. The rearrangement joined TRBV19 to TRBJ2-7; a weak D assignment points to TRBD2 (6 bases agree). Specimen: naive CD8+ T cells sorted from blood. The cell subset or site label here, explained by the study, means: CD45RA+CCR7+. DNA sequence: TGTGCCAGTAGTATAGGGGCGGGGCCCTACGAGCAGTACTTC. Translated, this gives CASSIGAGPYEQYF.